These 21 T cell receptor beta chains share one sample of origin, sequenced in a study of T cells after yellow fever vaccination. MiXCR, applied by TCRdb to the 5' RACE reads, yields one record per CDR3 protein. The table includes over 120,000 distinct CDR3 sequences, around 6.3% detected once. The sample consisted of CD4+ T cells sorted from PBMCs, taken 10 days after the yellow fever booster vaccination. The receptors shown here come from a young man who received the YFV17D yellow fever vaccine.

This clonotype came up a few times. CDR3 in amino acids: CASSTARQFGQPQHF. The CDR3 region has the DNA TGTGCCAGCAGTACCGCTAGACAGTTTGGCCAGCCCCAGCATTTT. V is TRBV6-2 or TRBV6-3 and J is TRBJ1-5, with a possible D match to TRBD1 (5 bases). Trimming stripped 5 bases from V and 7 bases from J, with 18 bases between. This CDR3 region has 15 residues. CDR1 MNHEY and CDR2 SVGEGT come from the germline V gene.

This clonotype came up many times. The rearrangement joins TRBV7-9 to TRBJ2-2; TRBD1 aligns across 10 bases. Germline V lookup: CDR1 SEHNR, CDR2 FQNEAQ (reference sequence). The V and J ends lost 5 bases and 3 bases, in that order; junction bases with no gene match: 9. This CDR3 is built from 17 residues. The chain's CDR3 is CASSHLRDRGYTGELFF. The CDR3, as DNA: TGTGCCAGCAGCCATTTACGGGACAGGGGATACACCGGGGAGCTGTTTTTT.

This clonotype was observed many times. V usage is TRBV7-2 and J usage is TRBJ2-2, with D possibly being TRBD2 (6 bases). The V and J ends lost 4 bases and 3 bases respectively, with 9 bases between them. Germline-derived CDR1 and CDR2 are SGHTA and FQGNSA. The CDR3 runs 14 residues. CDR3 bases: TGTGCCAGCAGCTCGGGGACTTACACCGGGGAGCTGTTTTTT. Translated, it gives CASSSGTYTGELFF.

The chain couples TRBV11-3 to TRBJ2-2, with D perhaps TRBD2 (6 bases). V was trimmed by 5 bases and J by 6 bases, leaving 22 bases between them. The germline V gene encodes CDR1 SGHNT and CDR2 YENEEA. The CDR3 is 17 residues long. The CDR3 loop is CASSRGVVSGFPGELFF. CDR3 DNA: TGTGCCAGCAGCCGCGGGGTGGTTAGCGGATTCCCCGGGGAGCTGTTTTTT.

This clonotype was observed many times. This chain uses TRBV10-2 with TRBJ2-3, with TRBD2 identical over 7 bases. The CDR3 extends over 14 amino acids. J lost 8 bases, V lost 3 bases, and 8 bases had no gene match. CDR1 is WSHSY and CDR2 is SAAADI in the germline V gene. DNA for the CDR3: TGCGCCAGCAGTGAAGGCGGGAGAGGTGGTACGCAGTATTTT. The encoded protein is CASSEGGRGGTQYF.

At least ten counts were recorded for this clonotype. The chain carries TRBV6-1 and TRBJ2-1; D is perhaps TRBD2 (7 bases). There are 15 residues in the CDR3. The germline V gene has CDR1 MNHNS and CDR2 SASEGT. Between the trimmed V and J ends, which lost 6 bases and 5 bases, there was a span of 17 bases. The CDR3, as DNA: TGTGCCAGCAGGAGGGGGGGAGTTACCAACAATGAGCAGTTCTTC. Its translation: CASRRGGVTNNEQFF.

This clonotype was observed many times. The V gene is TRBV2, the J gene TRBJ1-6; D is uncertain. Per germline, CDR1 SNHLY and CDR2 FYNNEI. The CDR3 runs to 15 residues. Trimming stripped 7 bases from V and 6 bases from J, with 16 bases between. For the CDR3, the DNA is TGTGCCAGCAATACCGCCGGCCTAAGTAATTCACCCCTCCACTTT. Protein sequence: CASNTAGLSNSPLHF.

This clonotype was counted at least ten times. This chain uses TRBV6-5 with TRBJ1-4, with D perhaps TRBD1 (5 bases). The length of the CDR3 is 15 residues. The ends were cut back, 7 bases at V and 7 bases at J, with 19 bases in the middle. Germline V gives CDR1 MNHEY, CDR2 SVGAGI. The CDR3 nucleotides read TGTGCCAGCACAGCGGCCGGGGGGGGTTTTGAAAAACTGTTTTTT. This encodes CASTAAGGGFEKLFF.

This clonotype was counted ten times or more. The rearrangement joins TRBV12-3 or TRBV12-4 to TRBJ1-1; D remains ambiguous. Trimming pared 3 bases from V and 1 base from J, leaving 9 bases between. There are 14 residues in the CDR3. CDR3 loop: CASSLRLRNTEAFF. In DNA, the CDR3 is TGTGCCAGCAGTTTGCGGCTTAGGAACACTGAAGCTTTCTTT.

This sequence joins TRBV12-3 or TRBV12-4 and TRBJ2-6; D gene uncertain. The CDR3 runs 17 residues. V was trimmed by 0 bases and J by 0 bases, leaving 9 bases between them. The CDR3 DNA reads TGTGCCAGCAGTTTAGCGGCAGTTCACTCTGGGGCCAACGTCCTGACTTTC. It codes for CASSLAAVHSGANVLTF.

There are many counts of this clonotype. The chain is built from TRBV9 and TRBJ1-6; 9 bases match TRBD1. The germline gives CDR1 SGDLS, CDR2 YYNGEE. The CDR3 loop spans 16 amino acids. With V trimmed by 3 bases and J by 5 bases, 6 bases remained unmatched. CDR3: CASSARDRGNNSPLHF. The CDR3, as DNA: TGTGCCAGCAGCGCCCGAGACAGGGGGAATAATTCACCCCTCCACTTT.

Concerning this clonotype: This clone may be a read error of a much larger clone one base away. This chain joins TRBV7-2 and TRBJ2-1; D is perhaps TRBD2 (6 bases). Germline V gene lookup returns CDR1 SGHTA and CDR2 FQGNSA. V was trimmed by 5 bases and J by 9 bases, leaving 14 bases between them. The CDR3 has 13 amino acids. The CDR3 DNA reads TGTGCCAGCAGCGTATCTTGCGGGATTGAGCAGTTCTTC. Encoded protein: CASSVSCGIEQFF.

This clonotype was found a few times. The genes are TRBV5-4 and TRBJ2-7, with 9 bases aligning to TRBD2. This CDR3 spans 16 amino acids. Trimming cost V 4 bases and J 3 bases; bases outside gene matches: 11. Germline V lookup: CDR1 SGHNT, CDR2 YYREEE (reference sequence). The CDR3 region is CASSILTSGPLYEQYF. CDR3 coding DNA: TGTGCCAGCAGCATCCTTACTAGCGGGCCTCTCTACGAGCAGTACTTC.

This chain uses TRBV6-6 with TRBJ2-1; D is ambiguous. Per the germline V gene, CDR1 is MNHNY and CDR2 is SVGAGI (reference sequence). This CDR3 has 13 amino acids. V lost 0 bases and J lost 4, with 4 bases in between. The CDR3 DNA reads TGTGCCAGCAGTTACTCGACTTACAATGAGCAGTTCTTC. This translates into CASSYSTYNEQFF.

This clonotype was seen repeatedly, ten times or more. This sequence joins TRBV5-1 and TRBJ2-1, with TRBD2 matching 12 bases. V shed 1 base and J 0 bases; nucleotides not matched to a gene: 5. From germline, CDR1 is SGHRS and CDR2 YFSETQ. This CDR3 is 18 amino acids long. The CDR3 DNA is TGCGCCAGCAGCTTGACCCTAGCGGGAGGGTCCTCCTACAATGAGCAGTTCTTC. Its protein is CASSLTLAGGSSYNEQFF.

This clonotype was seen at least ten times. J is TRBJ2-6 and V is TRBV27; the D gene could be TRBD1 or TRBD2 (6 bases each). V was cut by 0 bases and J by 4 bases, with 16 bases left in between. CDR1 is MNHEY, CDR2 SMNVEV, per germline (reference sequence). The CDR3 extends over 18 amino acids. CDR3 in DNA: TGTGCCAGCAGTTTATCGGGCCTGACGGGGGCCGGGGCCAACGTCCTGACTTTC. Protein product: CASSLSGLTGAGANVLTF.

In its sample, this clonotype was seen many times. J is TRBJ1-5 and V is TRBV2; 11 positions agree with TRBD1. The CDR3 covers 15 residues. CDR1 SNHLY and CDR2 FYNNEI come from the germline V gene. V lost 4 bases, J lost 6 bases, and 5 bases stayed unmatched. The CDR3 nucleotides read TGTGCCAGCAGTGCCGGGACAGGGGGTTTTCAGCCCCAGCATTTT. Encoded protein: CASSAGTGGFQPQHF.

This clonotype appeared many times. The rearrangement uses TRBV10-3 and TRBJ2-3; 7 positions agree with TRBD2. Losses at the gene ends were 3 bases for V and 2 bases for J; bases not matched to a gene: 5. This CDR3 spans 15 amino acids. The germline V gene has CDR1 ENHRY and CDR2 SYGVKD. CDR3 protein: CAISDSGASTDTQYF. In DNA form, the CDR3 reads TGTGCCATCAGTGACAGCGGGGCCTCCACAGATACGCAGTATTTT.

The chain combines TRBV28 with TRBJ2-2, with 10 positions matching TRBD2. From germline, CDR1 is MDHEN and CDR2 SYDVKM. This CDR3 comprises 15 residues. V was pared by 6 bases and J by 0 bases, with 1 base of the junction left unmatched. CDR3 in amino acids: CASSGLAANTGELFF. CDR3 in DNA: TGTGCCAGCAGCGGACTAGCGGCGAACACCGGGGAGCTGTTTTTT.

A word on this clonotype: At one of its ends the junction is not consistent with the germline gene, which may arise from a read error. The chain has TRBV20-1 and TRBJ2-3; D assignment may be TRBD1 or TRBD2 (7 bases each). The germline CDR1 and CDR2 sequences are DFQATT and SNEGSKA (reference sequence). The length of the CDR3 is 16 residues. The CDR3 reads CTARDPGGQGADTQYF. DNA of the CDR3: TGCACTGCTAGAGATCCGGGAGGCCAGGGGGCAGATACGCAGTATTTT.

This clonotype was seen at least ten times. The CDR3 protein is CASSPASLYEQYF. CDR3 in DNA: TGTGCCAGCTCACCCGCCTCCTTGTACGAGCAGTACTTC. V and J are TRBV25-1 and TRBJ2-7, with D uncertain. The CDR3 loop spans 13 amino acids. Per germline, CDR1 MGHDK and CDR2 SYGVNS. V gave up 8 bases and J gave up 4 bases, with 15 bases separating them.